This T cell receptor beta chain was sequenced during a study of long-term antiretroviral therapy in people with HIV. This was the immunoSEQ v3.0 assay at survey level. Using immunoSEQ multiplex PCR, the repertoire was profiled, and TCRdb retains in-frame clones only, with some absent. Among fewer than 55,000 clones listed, about 96% were seen once. This sequence was found in a woman aged 45 to 65 with HIV. The sample here was unsorted PBMCs, taken 3.7 years after starting antiretroviral therapy.

CDR3 DNA: TGCGCCAGCAGCTTGGAAGGGGGTCCTTACTATGGCTACACCTTC. It translates to CASSLEGGPYYGYTF. The chain couples TRBV5-1 to TRBJ1-2; D might be TRBD1 (6 bases). Trimming cost V 0 bases and J 3 bases, with 12 bases left between them. Per the germline V gene, CDR1 is SGHRS and CDR2 is YFSETQ. CDR3 length: 15 residues.